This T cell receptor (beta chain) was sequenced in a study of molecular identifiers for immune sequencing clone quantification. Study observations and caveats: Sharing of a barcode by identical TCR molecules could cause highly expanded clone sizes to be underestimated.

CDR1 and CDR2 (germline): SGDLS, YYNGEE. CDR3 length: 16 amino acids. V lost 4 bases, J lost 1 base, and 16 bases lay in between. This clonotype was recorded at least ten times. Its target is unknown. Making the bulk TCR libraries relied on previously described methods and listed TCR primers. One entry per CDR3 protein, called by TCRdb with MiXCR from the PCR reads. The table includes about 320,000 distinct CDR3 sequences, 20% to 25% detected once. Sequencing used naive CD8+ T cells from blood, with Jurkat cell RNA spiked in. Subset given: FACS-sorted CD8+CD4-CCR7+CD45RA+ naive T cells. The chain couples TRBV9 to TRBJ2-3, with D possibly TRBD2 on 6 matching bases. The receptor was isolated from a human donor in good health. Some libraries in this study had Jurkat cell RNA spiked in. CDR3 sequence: CASSPEDPGGTDTQYF. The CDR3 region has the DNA TGTGCCAGCAGCCCCGAGGACCCGGGAGGCACAGATACGCAGTATTTT.